The rows below give T cell receptor beta chains drawn from one sample of a study of blood T cell repertoires in COVID-19. This table comes from immunoSEQ multiplex PCR, and its TCRdb copy is limited to in-frame clones, with some not included. The sample holds about 440,000 clones, 90% seen once. Sequenced sample: PBMCs or T cells enriched from blood (not recorded which). The receptors shown here come from a man aged 18 to 29 who had recovered from COVID-19. CDR3s include the opening cysteine and the closing phenylalanine or tryptophan. The D gene is left open where the match is weak. Rows may omit the clone size; those that give it use once, few, many or a size class.

v_call	d_call	clone_size	j_call	cdr3_nt	cdr3_aa
TRBV19	NA	NA	TRBJ1-4	TGTGCCAGTAGTACAGGGGTAGGGAATGAAAAACTGTTTTTT	CASSTGVGNEKLFF
TRBV6-2/TRBV6-3	NA	NA	TRBJ2-7	TGTGCCAGCAGTACCAGGCTAGCTGTCTACGAGCAGTACTTC	CASSTRLAVYEQYF
TRBV5-1	NA	NA	TRBJ2-2	TGCGCCAGCAGCTCCGAACTAGCCCACGGGGAGCTGTTTTTT	CASSSELAHGELFF
TRBV5-5	NA	NA	TRBJ1-4	TGTGCCAGCAGCCGATCTCCGGCTTCGGGAGTTGAAAAACTGTTTTTT	CASSRSPASGVEKLFF
TRBV10-1	TRBD1	few	TRBJ2-7	TGCGCCAGCAGTGAGTCTCGTCAGGGGGCCCTCGAGCAGTACTTC	CASSESRQGALEQYF
TRBV3-1/TRBV3-2	NA	NA	TRBJ1-5	TGTGCCAGCAGCCAAGATATAAGAGGGAACCAGCCCCAGCATTTT	CASSQDIRGNQPQHF
TRBV27	NA	NA	TRBJ1-5	TGTGCCAGCGCGAACAGGGTTGGCAATCAGCCCCAGCATTTT	CASANRVGNQPQHF
TRBV28	TRBD1	NA	TRBJ2-2	TGTGCCAGCAGATACCCAGGGGGAATGGGCACCGGGGAGCTGTTTTTT	CASRYPGGMGTGELFF
TRBV7-9	TRBD1	NA	TRBJ2-3	TGTGCCAGCAGCTCCTGGGACAGGGGACCCACAGATACGCAGTATTTT	CASSSWDRGPTDTQYF
TRBV29-1	TRBD2	NA	TRBJ2-3	TGCAGCGTTGATGGACTAGCGGGAGATAGTACAGATACGCAGTATTTT	CSVDGLAGDSTDTQYF
TRBV7-9	TRBD1	NA	TRBJ2-2	TGTGCCAGCAGATTGGACAGGGGGCCTGGCGGGGAGCTGTTTTTT	CASRLDRGPGGELFF
TRBV19	NA	NA	TRBJ1-1	TGTGCCAGTAGCTACCTGATGAACACTGAAGCTTTCTTT	CASSYLMNTEAFF
TRBV30	NA	few	TRBJ1-2	TGTGCCTGGAGGGGGGCTTTAGAAGGCTACACCTTC	CAWRGALEGYTF
TRBV28	NA	once	TRBJ1-1	TGTGCCAGCAGTGGGAGGGGGGGAAACACTGAAGCTTTCTTT	CASSGRGGNTEAFF
TRBV5-1	TRBD1	NA	TRBJ1-2	TGCGCCAGCTCAGTGGGACAGAGCTATGGCTACACCTTC	CASSVGQSYGYTF
TRBV28	TRBD1	NA	TRBJ1-3	TGTGCCAGTACCAGGGGGAGCTCTGGAAACACCATATATTTT	CASTRGSSGNTIYF
TRBV15	NA	once	TRBJ1-2	TGTGCCACCAGCCAGGGCTTTGGGGTGGGCTACACCTTC	CATSQGFGVGYTF
TRBV15	NA	NA	TRBJ2-5	TGTGCCACCTCAGGGGGGACGGAGACCCAGTACTTC	CATSGGTETQYF
TRBV28	NA	NA	TRBJ2-7	TGTGCCAGCACCGGGACTGAGCAGTACTTC	CASTGTEQYF
TRBV27	NA	NA	TRBJ2-7	TGTGCCAGCAGTTTAGGGGGGGGCGGTCACTCCGAGCAGTACTTC	CASSLGGGGHSEQYF
TRBV6-5	TRBD1	once	TRBJ1-1	TGTGCCAGCAGGGGGACAGAGCCTCTTGAAGCTTTCTTT	CASRGTEPLEAFF
TRBV10-3	TRBD2	NA	TRBJ2-7	TGTGCCATCAGTGATAGCGGGGATCCCTACGAGCAGTACTTC	CAISDSGDPYEQYF
TRBV6-5	TRBD2	NA	TRBJ2-2	TGTGCCAGCATGAGGGGGACTAGTGAACTCGGGGAGCTGTTTTTT	CASMRGTSELGELFF
TRBV28	NA	NA	TRBJ1-2	TGTGCCAGCAGTTTGCCCCGCTCCGGGACAACTAACTATGGCTACACCTTC	CASSLPRSGTTNYGYTF
TRBV5-1	TRBD1	once	TRBJ2-1	TGCGCCAGCAGCTTCGACAGGGGCACATACAATGAGCAGTTCTTC	CASSFDRGTYNEQFF
TRBV7-8	NA	NA	TRBJ1-4	TGTGCCAGCAGCCCTCACGGGCCGTCAGGGAATGAAAAACTGTTTTTT	CASSPHGPSGNEKLFF
TRBV7-9	NA	NA	TRBJ1-3	TGTGCCAGCATCCACCCAGACCGTGACAGGTTCGGAAACACCATATATTTT	CASIHPDRDRFGNTIYF
TRBV6-1	NA	NA	TRBJ2-2	TGTGCCAGCAGTGAATTAGAGGAGCTGTTTTTT	CASSELEELFF
TRBV27	TRBD1	NA	TRBJ1-4	TGTGCCGTCGGACAGACAGGGAACGAAAAACTGTTTTTT	CAVGQTGNEKLFF
TRBV5-5	TRBD1	once	TRBJ1-6	TGTGCCAGCAGCTTCGGACAGGGCAGGGATAATTCACCCCTCCACTTT	CASSFGQGRDNSPLHF
TRBV2	NA	NA	TRBJ1-1	TGTGCCAGCAGTGAAGAGCTAGTCGTGGACACTGAAGCTTTCTTT	CASSEELVVDTEAFF
TRBV11-2	TRBD2	NA	TRBJ2-1	TGTGCCAGCCGAATGAGGACTAGCGGTGAAAATGAGCAGTTCTTC	CASRMRTSGENEQFF
TRBV6-5	NA	NA	TRBJ1-2	TGTGCCAGCAGCGCTAACAGTCGAGCTAACTATGGCTACACCTTC	CASSANSRANYGYTF
TRBV2	NA	once	TRBJ2-2	TGTGCCAGCAGTGAGGGAGAACAGGGCTGGACCGGGGAGCTGTTTTTT	CASSEGEQGWTGELFF
TRBV20-1	NA	NA	TRBJ1-1	TGCAGTGCTAGTGGCACAGGGATTACTGAAGCTTTCTTT	CSASGTGITEAFF
TRBV19	NA	NA	TRBJ2-1	TGTGCCAGTAGTCCTGGGAGAAAAGAGCAGTTCTTC	CASSPGRKEQFF
TRBV5-4	TRBD2	NA	TRBJ2-5	TGTGCCAGCAGCTTGGGGAGCGGGGCCCTCCAAGAGACCCAGTACTTC	CASSLGSGALQETQYF
TRBV6-5	NA	few	TRBJ1-3	TGTGCCAGCAGTCCAGGGATCTCTGGAAACACCATATATTTT	CASSPGISGNTIYF
TRBV5-1	TRBD1	NA	TRBJ1-1	TGCGCCAGCAGCTTGGCCTTACAGGGGGCCACGACTGAAGCTTTCTTT	CASSLALQGATTEAFF
TRBV19	TRBD1	few	TRBJ1-6	TGTGCCAGTGAGGGGGCCAGCCTCCACTTT	CASEGASLHF
TRBV30	TRBD1	NA	TRBJ1-6	TGTGCCTGGACGGACAGGGGATTGAATAATTCACCCCTCCACTTT	CAWTDRGLNNSPLHF
TRBV5-8	TRBD1	few	TRBJ1-2	TGTGCCAGCAGCCCCGGGACAGCTAACTATGGCTACACCTTC	CASSPGTANYGYTF
TRBV5-1	NA	NA	TRBJ1-1	TGCGCCCGCAGCGGGGCGGCGCGGGGGGGAAACACTGAAGCTTTCTTT	CARSGAARGGNTEAFF
TRBV28	NA	NA	TRBJ1-1	TGTGCCAGCAGAACAAGACAGGACAACACTGAAGCTTTCTTT	CASRTRQDNTEAFF
TRBV28	NA	NA	TRBJ2-4	TGTGCCAGCAGTTTATCTGGGTCACAGGGTATAGCCAAAAACATTCAGTACTTC	CASSLSGSQGIAKNIQYF
TRBV27	TRBD1	NA	TRBJ2-2	TGTGCCAGCAGTCACAGGGGATCCGGGGAGCTGTTTTTT	CASSHRGSGELFF
TRBV27	NA	NA	TRBJ2-1	TGTGCCAGCAGTTTCGGGATTAGCTCCTACAATGAGCAGTTCTTC	CASSFGISSYNEQFF
TRBV10-2	NA	NA	TRBJ1-6	TGCGCCGGCCGGGACACTAATAATTCACCCCTCCACTTT	CAGRDTNNSPLHF
TRBV6-1	TRBD1	NA	TRBJ2-5	TGTGCCAGCAGTGGAGACGCTGACAGGGGACCGCAAGAGACCCAGTACTTC	CASSGDADRGPQETQYF
TRBV5-1	TRBD1	NA	TRBJ2-2	TGCGCCAGCAGGCTTGAGGGGACAGTAAACACCGGGGAGCTGTTTTTT	CASRLEGTVNTGELFF
TRBV4-1	NA	NA	TRBJ2-7	TGCGCCAGCAGCCCTACGGGACTCACCTACGAGCAGTACTTC	CASSPTGLTYEQYF
TRBV11-3	TRBD1	NA	TRBJ1-1	TGTGCCAGCAGCCCCAGACAGGGTAAAGGGGCCGAAGCTTTCTTT	CASSPRQGKGAEAFF
TRBV19	TRBD1	NA	TRBJ2-5	TGTGCCAGTAGTATTGGGACAGGGGTTTGGCGGCAAGAGACCCAGTACTTC	CASSIGTGVWRQETQYF